These 31 T cell receptor beta chains were sequenced from one sample in a study of blood T cell repertoires in COVID-19. Clones were sequenced by immunoSEQ multiplex PCR, and TCRdb holds only the in-frame ones, with some missing. Found here are about 320,000 clones, around 88% of them singletons; the top ten hold about 1.6%. The specimen was peripheral blood. All receptors come from a woman aged 45-65 years with acute or convalescent COVID-19.

This clone was seen just once. In nucleotides, the CDR3 is TGTGCCAGCTCACTCTCGAGCTCTGGAAACACCATATATTTT. Amino acids: CASSLSSSGNTIYF. The chain joins TRBV18 to TRBJ1-3; D gene unclear. Germline CDR1 is KGHSH and CDR2 is LQKENI. Trimming shortened V by 4 bases and J by 0 bases, and 7 bases separated the two germline ends. This CDR3 has 14 amino acids.

The chain couples TRBV28 to TRBJ1-3; D is unclear. The CDR3 is made up of 15 amino acids. V gave up 2 bases and J gave up 0 bases, with 8 bases separating them. Germline loops: CDR1 MDHEN, CDR2 SYDVKM. The CDR3 loop is CASSLRSYSGNTIYF. The DNA of the CDR3 is TGTGCCAGCAGTTTAAGATCCTACTCTGGAAACACCATATATTTT.

The genes are TRBV9 and TRBJ2-3; TRBD2 matches 11 bases. J lost 2 bases, V lost 1 base, and 3 bases had no gene match. Germline V lookup: CDR1 SGDLS, CDR2 YYNGEE. This CDR3 is 16 amino acids long. CDR3 bases: TGTGCCAGCAGCGTATCGACTAGCGGGAACACAGATACGCAGTATTTT. It encodes CASSVSTSGNTDTQYF.

The chain is built from TRBV7-9 and TRBJ1-4; D is undetermined. Germline V gene sequence: CDR1 SEHNR, CDR2 FQNEAQ (reference sequence). Trimming took off 5 bases at V and 5 bases at J, with 15 bases between the two ends. This CDR3 comprises 15 residues. The CDR3 region is CASSPLRGGNEKLFF. CDR3 nucleotide sequence: TGTGCCAGCAGCCCCCTCCGGGGTGGGAATGAAAAACTGTTTTTT.

CDR3: CASSKGQGRLVANSPLHF. DNA of the CDR3: TGTGCCAGTAGTAAGGGACAGGGGCGGCTCGTTGCCAATTCACCCCTCCACTTT. This chain uses TRBV19 with TRBJ1-6, with 10 positions matching TRBD1. This CDR3 has 18 residues. The V gene end was trimmed by 4 bases and the J gene end by 7 bases; junction bases not matched to a gene: 13. Germline V gives CDR1 LNHDA, CDR2 SQIVND (reference sequence).

V and J are TRBV9 and TRBJ2-2; D not resolved. CDR1 is SGDLS, CDR2 YYNGEE, per germline. V dropped 1 base and J dropped 2 bases, with 12 bases sitting between them. The CDR3 is 16 residues long. The CDR3 is CASSVLGTLNTGELFF. Written as DNA, the CDR3 is TGTGCCAGCAGCGTACTAGGTACCCTTAACACCGGGGAGCTGTTTTTT.

V and J are TRBV9 and TRBJ1-3; TRBD1 matches 7 bases. Trimming took 0 bases from V and 8 from J; bases not matched to a gene: 5. This CDR3 region has 14 residues. CDR1 SGDLS and CDR2 YYNGEE come from the germline V gene. CDR3 protein: CASSVEGTGDTIYF. The DNA of the CDR3 is TGTGCCAGCAGCGTAGAGGGAACAGGGGACACCATATATTTT.

The chain joins TRBV19 to TRBJ2-3; D is uncertain. The CDR3 has 14 residues. The V end was cut by 4 bases, the J end by 1 base, with 9 bases between. CDR1 and CDR2 from the germline V gene are LNHDA and SQIVND (reference sequence). The CDR3: CASSRAPGTDTQYF. In nucleotides, the CDR3 is TGTGCCAGTAGTAGGGCACCCGGCACAGATACGCAGTATTTT.

This rearrangement joins TRBV19 to TRBJ2-7, with 12 bases aligning to TRBD1. V gave up 2 bases and J gave up 5 bases; unmatched junction bases: 4. The CDR3 is 15 residues long. The germline V gene encodes CDR1 LNHDA and CDR2 SQIVND (reference sequence). Here the CDR3 DNA reads TGTGCCAGTAGTATATCCGGGACAGGGGGCAACGAGCAGTACTTC. Translated: CASSISGTGGNEQYF.

The chain has TRBV19 and TRBJ1-5; a weak D match, TRBD1 (5 bases). The length of the CDR3 is 15 residues. Germline V gives CDR1 LNHDA, CDR2 SQIVND (reference sequence). Trimming left V 5 bases short and J 4 bases short, with 15 bases between. This chain's CDR3 is CASSAQGRENQPQHF. The CDR3 DNA follows: TGTGCCAGTAGTGCCCAGGGTCGGGAGAATCAGCCCCAGCATTTT.

The chain is built from TRBV24-1 and TRBJ2-1, with 7 nucleotides matching TRBD1. The V gene end was trimmed by 3 bases and the J gene end by 2 bases; junction bases not matched to a gene: 12. Germline V gene lookup returns CDR1 KGHDR and CDR2 SFDVKD. This CDR3 comprises 18 residues. In DNA form, the CDR3 reads TGTGCCACCAGTGATCCTAAATCCCGGGACAGAGCCTACAATGAGCAGTTCTTC. Its protein is CATSDPKSRDRAYNEQFF.

V gene TRBV27 combines with J gene TRBJ1-4, with D hard to call. This CDR3 comprises 13 residues. Trimming stripped 2 bases from V and 5 bases from J, with 6 bases between. The germline CDR1 and CDR2 sequences are MNHEY and SMNVEV (reference sequence). The CDR3 region has the DNA TGTGCCAGCAGTTTAGCGGGAAATGAAAAACTGTTTTTT. It codes for CASSLAGNEKLFF.

The chain links TRBV3-1 (or the pseudogene TRBV3-2) to TRBJ2-1; tentative D call: TRBD1 (6 bases). The CDR3 consists of 16 residues. In germline, CDR1 is LGHDT, CDR2 YNNKEL (reference sequence). V lost 1 base, J lost 5 bases, and 15 bases lay in between. CDR3 region: CASSQATGFRDNEQFF. The CDR3 DNA reads as TGTGCCAGCAGCCAAGCGACAGGCTTCAGGGACAATGAGCAGTTCTTC.

The gene calls are TRBV5-1 and TRBJ1-5; tentatively, D is TRBD1 (5 bases). The ends were cut back, 1 base at V and 0 bases at J, with 8 bases in the middle. The CDR3 contains 15 residues. CDR1 is SGHRS, CDR2 YFSETQ, per germline. The CDR3 loop reads CASSLSGASNQPQHF. CDR3 in DNA: TGCGCCAGCAGCTTGAGCGGGGCTAGCAATCAGCCCCAGCATTTT. Drawing the rest from reference TRBV5-1 and TRBJ1-5, the complete variable domain is KAGVTQTPRYLIKTRGQQVTLSCSPISGHRSVSWYQQTPGQGLQFLFEYFSETQRNKGNFPGRFSGRQFSNSRSEMNVSTLELGDSALYLCASSLSGASNQPQHFGDGTRLSIL.

The chain couples TRBV20-1 to TRBJ2-3; TRBD2 is a possible D gene (6 bases). Trimming took 3 bases from V and 15 from J, leaving 13 bases between them. The CDR3 contains 10 residues. The germline V gene encodes CDR1 DFQATT and CDR2 SNEGSKA (reference sequence). The DNA for the CDR3 is TGCAGTGCTAGTACGGGAGCCCCATATTTT. This sequence encodes CSASTGAPYF.

J is TRBJ2-1 and V is TRBV24-1; 8 bases line up with TRBD2. CDR1 and CDR2 from the germline V gene are KGHDR and SFDVKD. Trimming took 7 bases from V and 0 from J; bases not matched to a gene: 7. CDR3 size: 16 residues. Here the CDR3 DNA reads TGTGCCACCAGCAGGATAAGCGGGAGCTCCTACAATGAGCAGTTCTTC. Translating it yields CATSRISGSSYNEQFF.

J is TRBJ2-5 and V is TRBV5-6; 9 nucleotides agree with TRBD2. This CDR3 contains 15 residues. With V trimmed by 2 bases and J by 4 bases, 6 bases remained unmatched. Germline assignment: CDR1 SGHDT and CDR2 YYEEEE. In nucleotides, the CDR3 is TGTGCCAGCAGCTTTCTAGCGGGAAACAGAGAGACCCAGTACTTC. Encoded protein: CASSFLAGNRETQYF.

This rearrangement joins TRBV7-9 to TRBJ2-3; a weak D match, TRBD2 (6 bases). Germline V gene lookup returns CDR1 SEHNR and CDR2 FQNEAQ (reference sequence). The CDR3 runs 16 residues. V lost 6 bases and J 1 base, leaving 17 bases between the germline ends. CDR3 in DNA: TGTGCCAGCAGGACGGCGCGGACGGGAGGCACAGATACGCAGTATTTT. It specifies CASRTARTGGTDTQYF.

In its sample, this clone was seen once. This sequence joins TRBV7-4 and TRBJ2-1, with D maybe TRBD1 (6 bases). Trimming pared 2 bases from V and 4 bases from J, leaving 27 bases between. The length of the CDR3 is 20 residues. Germline loops: CDR1 SGHVT, CDR2 SQSDAQ. The CDR3 nucleotides read TGTGCCAGCAGCTTAAATCAGGGGCGGATTCCCCCCAATCTATACAATGAGCAGTTCTTC. It specifies CASSLNQGRIPPNLYNEQFF.

The chain recombines TRBV5-1 with TRBJ2-5; possibly TRBD1 for D (5 bases). The CDR3 has 15 amino acids. CDR1 is SGHRS, CDR2 YFSETQ, per germline. V dropped 0 bases and J dropped 3 bases, with 12 bases sitting between them. Here the CDR3 DNA reads TGCGCCAGCAGCTTGGTCCAGGGCAATAAAGAGACCCAGTACTTC. Encoded protein: CASSLVQGNKETQYF.

The chain employs TRBV19 and TRBJ2-5; TRBD2 aligns across 7 bases. The CDR3 has 16 residues. Germline CDR1 and CDR2: LNHDA and SQIVND (reference sequence). The J segment lost 5 bases and the V segment lost 3 bases, leaving 12 bases of the junction unmatched. The CDR3 here is CASSIAGGSRSETQYF. CDR3 DNA sequence: TGTGCCAGTAGTATCGCGGGCGGGAGTAGATCCGAGACCCAGTACTTC.

This clone was detected only once. Additional DNA sequences in this sample encode the identical CDR3. This chain joins TRBV5-1 and TRBJ1-5; no definite D call. Germline V gene lookup returns CDR1 SGHRS and CDR2 YFSETQ. Trimming removed 0 bases at V and 0 bases at J, with 4 bases between. This CDR3 contains 14 residues. The CDR3 DNA sequence: TGCGCCAGCAGCTTGGGCGGTAGCAATCAGCCCCAGCATTTT. It codes for CASSLGGSNQPQHF.

V gene TRBV7-9 combines with J gene TRBJ2-3; 11 nucleotides agree with TRBD2. V trimming: 0 bases; J trimming: 6 bases; junction bases outside the gene matches: 5. Germline values: CDR1 SEHNR, CDR2 FQNEAQ (reference sequence). The length of the CDR3 is 16 residues. Written as DNA, the CDR3 is TGTGCCAGCAGCTTAGCTAAACTAGCGGGAGATGATACGCAGTATTTT. Translating it yields CASSLAKLAGDDTQYF.

The V call is TRBV19, the J call TRBJ2-1; possibly TRBD1 for D (6 bases). Germline assignment: CDR1 LNHDA and CDR2 SQIVND (reference sequence). The CDR3 has 14 residues. V lost 6 bases and J lost 8, with 17 bases in between. CDR3 bases: TGTGCCAGTAGCGCAGGGGTTCCCGGCGATGAGCAGTTCTTC. It encodes CASSAGVPGDEQFF.

This chain connects TRBV2 to TRBJ1-1; 9 bases line up with TRBD1. The V gene's germline CDR1 is SNHLY and CDR2 FYNNEI. The CDR3 runs to 14 residues. V dropped 6 bases and J dropped 5; count of bases not matched to a gene: 7. The DNA of the CDR3 is TGTGCCAGCAGAAGGGACAGGGAGATTACTGAAGCTTTCTTT. Residues: CASRRDREITEAFF. The whole variable domain, remainder taken from reference TRBV2 and TRBJ1-1, is EPEVTQTPSHQVTQMGQEVILRCVPISNHLYFYWYRQILGQKVEFLVSFYNNEISEKSEIFDDQFSVERPDGSNFTLKIRSTKLEDSAMYFCASRRDREITEAFFGQGTRLTVV.

V usage is TRBV7-8 and J usage is TRBJ2-7; 10 bases map to TRBD1. CDR1 and CDR2 (germline): SGHVS, FQNEAQ. The CDR3 runs to 15 residues. V lost 5 bases and J lost 3; bases outside the gene matches: 7. CDR3 coding DNA: TGTGCCAGCAGCGGTGAGGGACAGGGGATCTACGAGCAGTACTTC. As protein: CASSGEGQGIYEQYF.

A note on this clone: One junction end does not reproduce the germline sequence, and a read error may be involved. The V call is TRBV7-7, the J call TRBJ2-7; a possible D gene is TRBD1 (6 bases). This CDR3 contains 14 residues. CDR1 and CDR2 from the germline V gene are SSHAT and FNYEAQ (reference sequence). The CDR3 loop reads CASSLEGQTYEQYF. CDR3 coding DNA: TGTGCTAGCAGCTTAGAGGGACAAACCTACGAGCAGTACTTC.

The chain couples TRBV10-3 to TRBJ2-5; the D is unclear. Germline V lookup: CDR1 ENHRY, CDR2 SYGVKD. This CDR3 is built from 15 residues. Trimming left V 3 bases short and J 2 bases short, with 13 bases between. The CDR3 bases are TGTGCCATCAGTGATCTTGTCCCCCCTCAAGAGACCCAGTACTTC. Translating it yields CAISDLVPPQETQYF.

The rearrangement uses TRBV5-1 and TRBJ2-2, with TRBD1 as a possible D gene (5 bases). Trimming left V 3 bases short and J 5 bases short, with 14 bases between. This CDR3 is built from 15 residues. CDR1 SGHRS and CDR2 YFSETQ come from the germline V gene. The CDR3, as DNA: TGCGCCAGCAGCTCACAGGCCGGGCAAACCGGGGAGCTGTTTTTT. It translates to CASSSQAGQTGELFF. Variable domain in full (rest from reference TRBV5-1 and TRBJ2-2): KAGVTQTPRYLIKTRGQQVTLSCSPISGHRSVSWYQQTPGQGLQFLFEYFSETQRNKGNFPGRFSGRQFSNSRSEMNVSTLELGDSALYLCASSSQAGQTGELFFGEGSRLTVL.

This chain connects TRBV5-1 to TRBJ2-7; TRBD2 aligns across 11 bases. V lost 5 bases, J lost 0 bases, and 10 bases stayed unmatched. The CDR3 totals 17 residues. CDR1 and CDR2 (germline): SGHRS, YFSETQ. This chain's CDR3 is CASRPGLADIFSYEQYF. CDR3 DNA: TGCGCCAGCAGGCCGGGACTAGCGGATATTTTCTCCTACGAGCAGTACTTC.

V usage is TRBV27 and J usage is TRBJ2-3; TRBD2 agrees at 12 bases. The CDR3 length is 19 residues. Germline values: CDR1 MNHEY, CDR2 SMNVEV (reference sequence). Trimming cost V 3 bases and J 3 bases; bases outside gene matches: 13. The CDR3 reads CASSFLTSGRFIGTDTQYF. Written as DNA, the CDR3 is TGTGCCAGCAGTTTCCTCACTAGCGGGAGGTTTATAGGGACAGATACGCAGTATTTT.